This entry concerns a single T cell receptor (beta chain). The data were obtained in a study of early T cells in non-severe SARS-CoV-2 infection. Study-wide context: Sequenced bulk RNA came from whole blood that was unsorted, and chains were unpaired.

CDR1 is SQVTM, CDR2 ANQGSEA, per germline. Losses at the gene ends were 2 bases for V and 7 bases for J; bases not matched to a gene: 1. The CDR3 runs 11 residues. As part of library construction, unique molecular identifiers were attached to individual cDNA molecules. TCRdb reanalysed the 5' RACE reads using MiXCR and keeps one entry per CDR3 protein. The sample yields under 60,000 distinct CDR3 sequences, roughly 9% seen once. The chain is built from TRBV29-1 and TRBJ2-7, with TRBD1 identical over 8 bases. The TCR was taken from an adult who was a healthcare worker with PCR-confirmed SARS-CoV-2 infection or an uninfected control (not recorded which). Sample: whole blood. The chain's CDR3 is CSVERTGEQYF. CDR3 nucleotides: TGCAGCGTTGAAAGGACAGGGGAGCAGTACTTC.